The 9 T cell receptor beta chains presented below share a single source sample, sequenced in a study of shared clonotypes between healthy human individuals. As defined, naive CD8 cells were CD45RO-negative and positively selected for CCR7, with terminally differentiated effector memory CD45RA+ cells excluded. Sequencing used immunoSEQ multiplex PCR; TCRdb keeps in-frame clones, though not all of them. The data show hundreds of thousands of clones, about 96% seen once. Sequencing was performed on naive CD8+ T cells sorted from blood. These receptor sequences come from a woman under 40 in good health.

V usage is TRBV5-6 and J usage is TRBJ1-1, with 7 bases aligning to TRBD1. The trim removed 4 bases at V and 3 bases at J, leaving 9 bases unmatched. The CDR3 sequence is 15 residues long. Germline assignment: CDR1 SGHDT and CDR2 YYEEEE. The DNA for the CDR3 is TGTGCCAGCAGCCCTGACGGGACAGCCTACACTGAAGCTTTCTTT. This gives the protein CASSPDGTAYTEAFF.

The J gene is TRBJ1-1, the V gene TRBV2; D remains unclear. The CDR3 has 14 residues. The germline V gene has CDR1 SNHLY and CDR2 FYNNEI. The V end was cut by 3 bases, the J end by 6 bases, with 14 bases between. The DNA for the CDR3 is TGTGCCAGCAGTGATTCAAAAGAGGCCGCTGAAGCTTTCTTT. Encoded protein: CASSDSKEAAEAFF.

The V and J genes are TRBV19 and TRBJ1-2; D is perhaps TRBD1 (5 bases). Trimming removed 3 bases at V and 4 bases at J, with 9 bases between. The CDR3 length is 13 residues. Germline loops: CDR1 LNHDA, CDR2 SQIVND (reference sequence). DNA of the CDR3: TGTGCCAGTAGTATGGGGCAGGGCTATGGCTACACCTTC. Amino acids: CASSMGQGYGYTF.

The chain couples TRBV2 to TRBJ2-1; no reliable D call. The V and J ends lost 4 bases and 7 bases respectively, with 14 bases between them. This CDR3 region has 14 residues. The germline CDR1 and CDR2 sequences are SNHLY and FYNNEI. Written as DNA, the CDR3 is TGTGCCAGCAGTGTTGCCAAGAGTATGAATGAGCAGTTCTTC. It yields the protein CASSVAKSMNEQFF.

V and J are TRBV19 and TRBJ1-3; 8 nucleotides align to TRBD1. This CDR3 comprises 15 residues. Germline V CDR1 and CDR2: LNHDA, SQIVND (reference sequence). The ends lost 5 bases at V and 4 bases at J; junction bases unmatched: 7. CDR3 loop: CASSVDREGGNTIYF. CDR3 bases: TGTGCCAGTAGTGTGGACAGGGAAGGAGGAAACACCATATATTTT.

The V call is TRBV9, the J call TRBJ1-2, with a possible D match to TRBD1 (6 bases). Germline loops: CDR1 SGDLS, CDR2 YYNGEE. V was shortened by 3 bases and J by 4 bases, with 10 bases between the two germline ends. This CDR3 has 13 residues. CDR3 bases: TGTGCCAGCAGCGGAACAGGGACCTATGGCTACACCTTC. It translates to CASSGTGTYGYTF.

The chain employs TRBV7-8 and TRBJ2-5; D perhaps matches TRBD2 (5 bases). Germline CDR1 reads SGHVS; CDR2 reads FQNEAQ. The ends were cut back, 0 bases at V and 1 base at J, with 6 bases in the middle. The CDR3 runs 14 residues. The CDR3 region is CASSLARGQETQYF. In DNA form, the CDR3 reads TGTGCCAGCAGCTTAGCTCGGGGCCAAGAGACCCAGTACTTC.

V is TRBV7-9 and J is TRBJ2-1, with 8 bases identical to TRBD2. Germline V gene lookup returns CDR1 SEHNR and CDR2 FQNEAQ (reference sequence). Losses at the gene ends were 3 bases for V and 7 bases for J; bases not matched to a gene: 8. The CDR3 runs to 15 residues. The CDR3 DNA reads TGTGCCAGCAGCTTTAAACCCGGCGGGGGGAATGAGCAGTTCTTC. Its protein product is CASSFKPGGGNEQFF.

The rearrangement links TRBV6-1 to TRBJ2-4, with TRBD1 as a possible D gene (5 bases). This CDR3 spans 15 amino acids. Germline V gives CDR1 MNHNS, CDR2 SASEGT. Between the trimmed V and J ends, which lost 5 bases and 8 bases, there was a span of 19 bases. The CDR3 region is CASSMDKSNIDIQYF. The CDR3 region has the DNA TGTGCCAGCAGTATGGACAAGTCTAATATAGACATTCAGTACTTC.